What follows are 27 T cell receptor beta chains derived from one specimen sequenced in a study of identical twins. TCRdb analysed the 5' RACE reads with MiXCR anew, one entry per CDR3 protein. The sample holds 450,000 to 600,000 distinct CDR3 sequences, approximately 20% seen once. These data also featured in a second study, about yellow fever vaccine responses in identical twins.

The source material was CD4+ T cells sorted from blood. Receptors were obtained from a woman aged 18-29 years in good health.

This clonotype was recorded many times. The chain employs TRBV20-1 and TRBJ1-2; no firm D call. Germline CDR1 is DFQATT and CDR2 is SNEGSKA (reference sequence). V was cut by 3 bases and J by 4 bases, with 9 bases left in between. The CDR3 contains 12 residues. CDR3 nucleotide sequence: TGCAGTGCTAGTCAGAAGCCCTATGGCTACACCTTC. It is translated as CSASQKPYGYTF.

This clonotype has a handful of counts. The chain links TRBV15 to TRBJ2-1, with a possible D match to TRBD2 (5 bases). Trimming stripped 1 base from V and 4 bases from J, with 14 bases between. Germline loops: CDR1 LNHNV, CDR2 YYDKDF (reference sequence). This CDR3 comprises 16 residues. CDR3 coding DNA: TGTGCCACCAGCAGAGGGAGGAGCTATCCTTACAATGAGCAGTTCTTC. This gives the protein CATSRGRSYPYNEQFF. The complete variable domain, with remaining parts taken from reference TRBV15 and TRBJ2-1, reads DAMVIQNPRYQVTQFGKPVTLSCSQTLNHNVMYWYQQKSSQAPKLLFHYYDKDFNNEADTPDNFQSRRPNTSFCFLDIRSPGLGDTAMYLCATSRGRSYPYNEQFFGPGTRLTVL.

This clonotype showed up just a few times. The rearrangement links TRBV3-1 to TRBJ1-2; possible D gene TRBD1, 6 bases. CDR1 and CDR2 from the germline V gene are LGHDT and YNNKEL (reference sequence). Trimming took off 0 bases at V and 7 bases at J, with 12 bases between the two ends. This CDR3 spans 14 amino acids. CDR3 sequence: CASSQDPGARGYTF. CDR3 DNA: TGTGCCAGCAGCCAAGATCCAGGGGCGCGTGGCTACACCTTC.

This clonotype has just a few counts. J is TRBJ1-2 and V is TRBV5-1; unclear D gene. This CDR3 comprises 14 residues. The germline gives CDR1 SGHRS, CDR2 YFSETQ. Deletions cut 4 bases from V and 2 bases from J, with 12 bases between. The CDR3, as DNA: TGCGCCAGCAGCCCCCAAAGTTGGAACTATGGCTACACCTTC. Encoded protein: CASSPQSWNYGYTF.

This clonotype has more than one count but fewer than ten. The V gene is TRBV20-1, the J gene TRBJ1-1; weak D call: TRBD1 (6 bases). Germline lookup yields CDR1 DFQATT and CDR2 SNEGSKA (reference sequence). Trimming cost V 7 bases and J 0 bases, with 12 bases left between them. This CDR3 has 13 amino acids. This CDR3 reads CSVQGGLNTEAFF. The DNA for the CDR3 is TGCAGTGTTCAAGGGGGGCTGAACACTGAAGCTTTCTTT.

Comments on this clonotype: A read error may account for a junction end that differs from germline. The CDR3 protein is CATSEQGHGTGELFF. The CDR3 coding sequence is TGTGCCACCAGTGAACAGGGACATGGAACCGGGGAGCTGTTTTTT. This rearrangement joins TRBV12-3 or TRBV12-4 to TRBJ2-2; a weak D match, TRBD1 (6 bases). CDR3 length: 15 residues.

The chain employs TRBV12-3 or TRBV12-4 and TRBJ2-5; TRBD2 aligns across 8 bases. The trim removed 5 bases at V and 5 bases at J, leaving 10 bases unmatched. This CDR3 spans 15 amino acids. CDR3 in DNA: TGTGCCAGCAGTGCGAGCGGGGGAGCGCAGGAGACCCAGTACTTC. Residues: CASSASGGAQETQYF.

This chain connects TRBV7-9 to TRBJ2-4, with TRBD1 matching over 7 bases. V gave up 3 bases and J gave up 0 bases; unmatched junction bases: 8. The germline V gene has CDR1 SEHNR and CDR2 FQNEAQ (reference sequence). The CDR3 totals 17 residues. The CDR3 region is CASSFYGTAIAKNIQYF. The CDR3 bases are TGTGCCAGCAGCTTTTATGGGACAGCGATAGCCAAAAACATTCAGTACTTC.

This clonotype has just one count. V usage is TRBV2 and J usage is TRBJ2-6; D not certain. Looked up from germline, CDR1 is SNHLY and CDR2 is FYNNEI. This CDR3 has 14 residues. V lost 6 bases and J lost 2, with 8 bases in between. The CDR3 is CASRPMAGANVLTF. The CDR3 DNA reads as TGTGCCAGCAGACCCATGGCTGGGGCCAACGTCCTGACTTTC.

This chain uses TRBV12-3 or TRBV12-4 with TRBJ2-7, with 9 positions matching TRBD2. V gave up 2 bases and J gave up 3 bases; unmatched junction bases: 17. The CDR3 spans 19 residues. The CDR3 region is CASSLRGLAGSTRLYEQYF. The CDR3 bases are TGTGCCAGCAGTTTAAGAGGCCTAGCGGGATCCACTAGGCTCTACGAGCAGTACTTC.

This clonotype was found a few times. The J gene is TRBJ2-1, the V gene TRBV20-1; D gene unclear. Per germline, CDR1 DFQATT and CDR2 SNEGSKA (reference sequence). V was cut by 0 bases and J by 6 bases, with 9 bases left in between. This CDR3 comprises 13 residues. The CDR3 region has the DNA TGCAGTGCTAGAGAAAAGTATGGCAATGAGCAGTTCTTC. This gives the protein CSAREKYGNEQFF.

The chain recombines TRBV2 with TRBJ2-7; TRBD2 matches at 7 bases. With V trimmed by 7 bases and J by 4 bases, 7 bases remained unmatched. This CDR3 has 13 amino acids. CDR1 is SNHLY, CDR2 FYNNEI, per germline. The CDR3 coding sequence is TGTGCCAGCACCTTCCGGGGGGAGTACGAGCAGTACTTC. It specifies CASTFRGEYEQYF.

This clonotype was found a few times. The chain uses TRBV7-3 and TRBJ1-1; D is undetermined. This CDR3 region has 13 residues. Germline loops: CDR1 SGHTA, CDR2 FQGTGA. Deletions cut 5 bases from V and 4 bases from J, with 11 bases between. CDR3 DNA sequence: TGTGCCAGCAGCAGAGTCGCGAGCACTGAAGCTTTCTTT. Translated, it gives CASSRVASTEAFF.

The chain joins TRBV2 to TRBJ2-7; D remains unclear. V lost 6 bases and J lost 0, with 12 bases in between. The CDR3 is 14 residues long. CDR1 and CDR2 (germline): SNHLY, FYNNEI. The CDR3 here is CASSRDKSSYEQYV. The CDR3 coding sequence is TGTGCCAGCAGCAGAGACAAAAGCTCCTACGAGCAGTACGTC.

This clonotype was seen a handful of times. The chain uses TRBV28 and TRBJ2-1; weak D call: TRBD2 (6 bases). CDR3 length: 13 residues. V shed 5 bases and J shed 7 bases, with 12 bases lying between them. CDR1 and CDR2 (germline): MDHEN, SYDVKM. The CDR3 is CASSGGSWNEQFF. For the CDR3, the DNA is TGTGCCAGCAGTGGGGGGTCATGGAATGAGCAGTTCTTC.

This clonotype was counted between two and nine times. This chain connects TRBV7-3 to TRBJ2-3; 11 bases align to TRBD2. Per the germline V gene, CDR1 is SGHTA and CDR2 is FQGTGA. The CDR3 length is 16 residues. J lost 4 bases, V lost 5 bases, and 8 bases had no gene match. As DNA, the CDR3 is TGTGCCAGCAGCCCCGGCGTAGCGGGAGGGTCAGATACGCAGTATTTT. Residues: CASSPGVAGGSDTQYF.

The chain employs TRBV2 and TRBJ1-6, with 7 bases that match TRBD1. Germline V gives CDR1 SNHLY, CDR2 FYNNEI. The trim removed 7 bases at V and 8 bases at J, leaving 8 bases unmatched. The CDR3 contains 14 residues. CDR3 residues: CASTWGQSDSPLHF. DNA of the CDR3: TGTGCCAGCACCTGGGGACAGTCTGATTCACCCCTCCACTTT.

The CDR3 is CASVGQGASVTEAFF. The CDR3 bases are TGTGCCAGCGTCGGACAGGGGGCGTCGGTCACTGAAGCTTTCTTT. The chain combines TRBV28 with TRBJ1-1; 11 bases line up with TRBD1. Germline V CDR1 and CDR2: MDHEN, SYDVKM. CDR3 length: 15 residues. Trimming removed 8 bases from V and 4 bases from J; junction bases left unmatched: 9.

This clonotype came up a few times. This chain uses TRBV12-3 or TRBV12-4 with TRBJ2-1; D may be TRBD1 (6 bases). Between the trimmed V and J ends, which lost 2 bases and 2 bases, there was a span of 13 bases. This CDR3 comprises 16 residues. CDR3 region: CASSLQGPPPYNEQFF. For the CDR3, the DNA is TGTGCCAGCAGTTTACAGGGGCCTCCTCCCTACAATGAGCAGTTCTTC.

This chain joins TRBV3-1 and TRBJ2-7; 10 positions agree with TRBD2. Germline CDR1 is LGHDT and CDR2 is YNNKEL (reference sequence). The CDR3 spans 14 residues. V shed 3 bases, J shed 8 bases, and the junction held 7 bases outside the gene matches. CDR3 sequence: CASSHGSSGSKQYF. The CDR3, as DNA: TGTGCCAGCAGCCATGGGTCTAGCGGGAGCAAGCAGTACTTC.

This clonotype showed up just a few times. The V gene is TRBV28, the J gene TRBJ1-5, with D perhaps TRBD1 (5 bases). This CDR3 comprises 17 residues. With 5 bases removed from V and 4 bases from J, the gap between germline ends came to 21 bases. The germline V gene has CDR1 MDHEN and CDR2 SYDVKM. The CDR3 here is CASSNPGRGSLNQPQHF. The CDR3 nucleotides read TGTGCCAGCAGTAACCCTGGACGGGGGTCCCTAAATCAGCCCCAGCATTTT.

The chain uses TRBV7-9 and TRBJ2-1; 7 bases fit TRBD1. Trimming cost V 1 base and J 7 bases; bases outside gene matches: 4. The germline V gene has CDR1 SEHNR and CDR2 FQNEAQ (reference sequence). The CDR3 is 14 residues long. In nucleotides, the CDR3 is TGTGCCAGCAGCTTAGTGTGGACAGGTAATGAGCAGTTCTTC. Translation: CASSLVWTGNEQFF. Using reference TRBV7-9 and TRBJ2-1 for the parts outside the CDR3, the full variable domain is DTGVSQNPRHKITKRGQNVTFRCDPISEHNRLYWYRQTLGQGPEFLTYFQNEAQLEKSRLLSDRFSAERPKGSFSTLEIQRTEQGDSAMYLCASSLVWTGNEQFFGPGTRLTVL.

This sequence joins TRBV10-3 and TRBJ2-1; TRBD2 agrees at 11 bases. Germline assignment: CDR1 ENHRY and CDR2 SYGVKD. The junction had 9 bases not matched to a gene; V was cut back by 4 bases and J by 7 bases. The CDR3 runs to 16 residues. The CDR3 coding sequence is TGTGCCATCAGTGTGTCGACTAGCGGGATCGGGAATGAGCAGTTCTTC. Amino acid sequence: CAISVSTSGIGNEQFF.

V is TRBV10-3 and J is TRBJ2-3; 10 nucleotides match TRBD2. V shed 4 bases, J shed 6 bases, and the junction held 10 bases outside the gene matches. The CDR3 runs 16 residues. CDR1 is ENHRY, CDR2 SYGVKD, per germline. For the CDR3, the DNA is TGTGCCATCAGTGCTTCCCTAGCGGGAGTAAGGGATACGCAGTATTTT. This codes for CAISASLAGVRDTQYF.

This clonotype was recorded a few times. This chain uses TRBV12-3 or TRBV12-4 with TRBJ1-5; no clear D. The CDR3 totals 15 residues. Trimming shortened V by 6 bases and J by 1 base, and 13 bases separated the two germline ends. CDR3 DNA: TGTGCCAGCAGCCCCCGTTGGGAAAGCAATCAGCCCCAGCATTTT. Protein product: CASSPRWESNQPQHF.

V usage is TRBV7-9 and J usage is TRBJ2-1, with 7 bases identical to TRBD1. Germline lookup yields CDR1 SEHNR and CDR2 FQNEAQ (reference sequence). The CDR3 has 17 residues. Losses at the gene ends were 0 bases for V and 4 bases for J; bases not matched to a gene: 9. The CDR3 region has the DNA TGTGCCAGCAGCTTAGCCCGGACAGGTTTAACTTACAATGAGCAGTTCTTC. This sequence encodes CASSLARTGLTYNEQFF.

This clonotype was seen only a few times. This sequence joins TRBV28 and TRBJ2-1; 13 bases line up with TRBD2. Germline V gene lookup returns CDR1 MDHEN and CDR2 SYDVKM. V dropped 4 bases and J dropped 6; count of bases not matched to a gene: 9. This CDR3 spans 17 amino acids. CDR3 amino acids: CASSSGLAGLTTNEQFF. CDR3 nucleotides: TGTGCCAGCAGTTCGGGACTAGCGGGACTCACTACCAATGAGCAGTTCTTC.